The rows below give T cell receptor beta chains drawn from one sample of a study of T-cell memory formation after mild COVID-19. A single record per CDR3 protein comes from TCRdb applying MiXCR to the 5' RACE reads. The sample includes 300,000 to 400,000 distinct CDR3 sequences, 15% seen only once; the top ten take approximately 20%. The sample consisted of PBMCs or a T cell subset sorted from them (not recorded which). The receptors originated from a man aged 18 to 30 who had mild COVID-19 (a few samples of this study predate the infection). Cell type and time point are not known. The CDR3 runs from the conserved cysteine through the conserved F or W. Fields, in order: clone size, CDR3 length, V gene, J gene, D gene, CDR3 protein, CDR3 DNA. D genes are given only for firm matches. Part of the rows lack a size; the others show once, few, many or a class for expanded clones.

clone_size: few; cdr3_length: 17; v_call: TRBV4-3; j_call: TRBJ1-1; d_call: NA; cdr3_aa: CASSQGPTVFVASEAFF; cdr3_nt: TGCGCCAGCAGCCAAGGACCCACGGTATTCGTCGCATCTGAAGCTTTCTTT
clone_size: few; cdr3_length: 14; v_call: TRBV7-9; j_call: TRBJ2-5; d_call: TRBD1; cdr3_aa: CASIRTGGWETQYF; cdr3_nt: TGTGCCAGCATCCGGACAGGGGGTTGGGAGACCCAGTACTTC
clone_size: few; cdr3_length: 12; v_call: TRBV4-3; j_call: TRBJ2-7; d_call: NA; cdr3_aa: CASSQEPGEQYF; cdr3_nt: TGCGCCAGCAGCCAGGAGCCGGGCGAGCAGTACTTC
clone_size: NA; cdr3_length: 15; v_call: TRBV5-1; j_call: TRBJ1-1; d_call: TRBD1; cdr3_aa: CASSAEGQGATEAFF; cdr3_nt: TGCGCCAGCAGCGCGGAGGGACAGGGGGCAACTGAAGCTTTCTTT
clone_size: NA; cdr3_length: 16; v_call: TRBV4-1; j_call: TRBJ2-3; d_call: NA; cdr3_aa: CASSQEWIPSTDTQYF; cdr3_nt: TGCGCCAGCAGCCAAGAGTGGATTCCTAGCACAGATACGCAGTATTTT
clone_size: many; cdr3_length: 13; v_call: TRBV7-3; j_call: TRBJ2-3; d_call: NA; cdr3_aa: CASSPSGTDTQYF; cdr3_nt: TGTGCCAGCAGTCCCTCCGGCACAGATACGCAGTATTTT
clone_size: few; cdr3_length: 13; v_call: TRBV7-9; j_call: TRBJ1-4; d_call: NA; cdr3_aa: CASSLGEVRAKIF; cdr3_nt: TGTGCCAGCAGCTTAGGGGAAGTCCGGGCCAAAATCTTT
clone_size: few; cdr3_length: 14; v_call: TRBV3-1; j_call: TRBJ2-3; d_call: NA; cdr3_aa: CASSLGVQADTQYF; cdr3_nt: TGTGCCAGCAGCCTGGGTGTGCAGGCAGATACGCAGTATTTT
clone_size: NA; cdr3_length: 14; v_call: TRBV6-2/TRBV6-3; j_call: TRBJ1-5; d_call: NA; cdr3_aa: CASSYSKGDQPQHF; cdr3_nt: TGTGCCAGCAGTTACTCGAAGGGGGATCAGCCCCAGCATTTT
clone_size: few; cdr3_length: 15; v_call: TRBV7-6; j_call: TRBJ1-5; d_call: NA; cdr3_aa: CASSQQSGLNQPQHF; cdr3_nt: TGTGCCAGCAGCCAACAATCGGGGCTCAATCAGCCCCAGCATTTT
clone_size: NA; cdr3_length: 14; v_call: TRBV27; j_call: TRBJ2-2; d_call: TRBD1; cdr3_aa: CASRGTANTGELFF; cdr3_nt: TGTGCCAGCAGAGGGACAGCTAACACCGGGGAGCTGTTTTTT
clone_size: few; cdr3_length: 15; v_call: TRBV7-2; j_call: TRBJ2-2; d_call: NA; cdr3_aa: CASSLSSGNTGELFF; cdr3_nt: TGTGCCAGCAGCTTATCGAGCGGGAACACCGGGGAGCTGTTTTTT
clone_size: NA; cdr3_length: 11; v_call: TRBV12-5; j_call: TRBJ2-2; d_call: NA; cdr3_aa: CASGLGWELFF; cdr3_nt: TGTGCTAGTGGTTTGGGGTGGGAGCTGTTTTTT
clone_size: few; cdr3_length: 13; v_call: TRBV9; j_call: TRBJ2-4; d_call: NA; cdr3_aa: CASSVSGTSPEYF; cdr3_nt: TGTGCCAGCAGCGTGAGCGGGACAAGCCCAGAATACTTC
clone_size: NA; cdr3_length: 15; v_call: TRBV3-1; j_call: TRBJ2-3; d_call: TRBD2; cdr3_aa: CASTVAGAGSDTQYF; cdr3_nt: TGTGCCAGCACCGTAGCGGGGGCCGGATCAGATACGCAGTATTTT
clone_size: few; cdr3_length: 13; v_call: TRBV7-3; j_call: TRBJ1-1; d_call: NA; cdr3_aa: CASSGHPNTEAFF; cdr3_nt: TGTGCCAGCAGCGGACACCCGAACACTGAAGCTTTCTTT
clone_size: few; cdr3_length: 12; v_call: TRBV18; j_call: TRBJ2-1; d_call: NA; cdr3_aa: CASSRTVNEQFF; cdr3_nt: TGTGCCAGCTCACGGACGGTCAATGAGCAGTTCTTC
clone_size: few; cdr3_length: 15; v_call: TRBV7-3; j_call: TRBJ2-2; d_call: NA; cdr3_aa: CASSTSGTYTGELFF; cdr3_nt: TGTGCCAGCAGCACTTCCGGGACATACACCGGGGAGCTGTTTTTT
clone_size: NA; cdr3_length: 16; v_call: TRBV5-1; j_call: TRBJ2-7; d_call: TRBD2; cdr3_aa: CASSSSLAGPLDEQYF; cdr3_nt: TGCGCCAGCAGCTCCTCTCTAGCGGGCCCCTTGGACGAGCAGTACTTC
clone_size: few; cdr3_length: 12; v_call: TRBV3-1; j_call: TRBJ2-7; d_call: TRBD1; cdr3_aa: CASRQGANEQYF; cdr3_nt: TGTGCCAGCAGACAGGGGGCGAACGAGCAGTACTTC
clone_size: many; cdr3_length: 13; v_call: TRBV18; j_call: TRBJ2-5; d_call: NA; cdr3_aa: CASSPRPRETQYF; cdr3_nt: TGTGCCAGCTCACCACGCCCTCGGGAGACCCAGTACTTC
clone_size: NA; cdr3_length: 15; v_call: TRBV28; j_call: TRBJ1-5; d_call: TRBD1; cdr3_aa: CASSPRGQDNQPQHF; cdr3_nt: TGTGCCAGCAGTCCTAGGGGACAGGATAATCAGCCCCAGCATTTT
clone_size: NA; cdr3_length: 17; v_call: TRBV6-5; j_call: TRBJ1-5; d_call: NA; cdr3_aa: CASSYSGTGQENQPQHF; cdr3_nt: TGTGCCAGCAGTTACTCGGGGACCGGCCAGGAGAATCAGCCCCAGCATTTT
clone_size: many; cdr3_length: 15; v_call: TRBV7-2; j_call: TRBJ1-5; d_call: NA; cdr3_aa: CASRPGGPSNQPQHF; cdr3_nt: TGTGCCAGCAGGCCGGGCGGCCCTAGCAATCAGCCCCAGCATTTT
clone_size: many; cdr3_length: 13; v_call: TRBV6-5; j_call: TRBJ2-5; d_call: NA; cdr3_aa: CARKKTAAETQYF; cdr3_nt: TGTGCCAGAAAAAAGACAGCTGCGGAGACCCAGTACTTC
clone_size: few; cdr3_length: 14; v_call: TRBV12-3/TRBV12-4; j_call: TRBJ1-6; d_call: NA; cdr3_aa: CASSKGGLSSPLHF; cdr3_nt: TGTGCCAGCAGCAAGGGGGGCCTAAGTTCACCCCTCCACTTT
clone_size: few; cdr3_length: 14; v_call: TRBV7-2; j_call: TRBJ2-7; d_call: NA; cdr3_aa: CASSLATDLYEQYF; cdr3_nt: TGTGCCAGCAGCTTAGCCACAGACCTCTACGAGCAGTACTTC
clone_size: NA; cdr3_length: 13; v_call: TRBV20-1; j_call: TRBJ2-3; d_call: NA; cdr3_aa: CSARDMKGDTQYF; cdr3_nt: TGCAGTGCTAGAGATATGAAGGGCGATACGCAGTATTTT
clone_size: few; cdr3_length: 16; v_call: TRBV19; j_call: TRBJ1-1; d_call: NA; cdr3_aa: CASSWPSGMVNTEAFF; cdr3_nt: TGTGCCAGTAGTTGGCCCTCTGGCATGGTGAACACTGAAGCTTTCTTT
clone_size: NA; cdr3_length: 15; v_call: TRBV7-2; j_call: TRBJ1-2; d_call: TRBD1; cdr3_aa: CASSLAKQGTGGYTF; cdr3_nt: TGTGCCAGCAGCTTAGCTAAACAGGGGACGGGGGGCTACACCTTC
clone_size: NA; cdr3_length: 16; v_call: TRBV10-3; j_call: TRBJ2-5; d_call: TRBD2; cdr3_aa: CAISKTSGGGQETQYF; cdr3_nt: TGTGCCATCAGCAAGACTAGCGGGGGAGGACAAGAGACCCAGTACTTC
clone_size: NA; cdr3_length: 12; v_call: TRBV3-1; j_call: TRBJ1-2; d_call: NA; cdr3_aa: CASSQGSGGYTF; cdr3_nt: TGTGCCAGCAGCCAGGGAAGTGGTGGCTACACCTTC
clone_size: few; cdr3_length: 16; v_call: TRBV4-3; j_call: TRBJ2-1; d_call: NA; cdr3_aa: CASSQDVAGSYNEQFF; cdr3_nt: TGCGCCAGCAGCCAAGATGTGGCGGGCTCCTACAATGAGCAGTTCTTC
clone_size: NA; cdr3_length: 17; v_call: TRBV4-3; j_call: TRBJ1-4; d_call: NA; cdr3_aa: CASSQDLGRGTNEKLFF; cdr3_nt: TGCGCCAGCAGCCAAGATCTAGGACGGGGAACTAATGAAAAACTGTTTTTT
clone_size: few; cdr3_length: 14; v_call: TRBV4-2; j_call: TRBJ1-2; d_call: NA; cdr3_aa: CASSQGRLNYGYTF; cdr3_nt: TGTGCCAGCAGCCAAGGCAGGCTTAACTATGGCTACACCTTC